These 21 T cell receptor beta chains were sequenced from one sample in a study of human T cells and chemical hapten exposure. One entry per CDR3 protein, called by TCRdb with MiXCR from the RACE reads. This sample has over 35,000 distinct CDR3 sequences, with about 4% found just once. Time point given: healthy volunteer bleed at 6 weeks. The authors extracted total RNA from unfractionated whole blood. The specimen was whole blood. The receptor set was obtained from a human donor in good health. Some clones in this sample may be carry-over from other donors' samples.

The chain joins TRBV28 to TRBJ2-5; D gene ambiguous. The CDR3 contains 11 residues. The V end was cut by 7 bases, the J end by 2 bases, with 5 bases between. The germline V gene has CDR1 MDHEN and CDR2 SYDVKM. CDR3 sequence reads: CASTSQETQYF. The CDR3 nucleotides are TGTGCCAGCACCTCGCAAGAGACCCAGTACTTC.

Ten or more counts support this clonotype. The gene calls are TRBV4-2 and TRBJ2-2, with 10 bases fitting TRBD2. From germline, CDR1 is LGHNA and CDR2 YNFKEQ. This CDR3 is 16 amino acids long. The V and J ends lost 4 bases and 6 bases, in that order; junction bases with no gene match: 8. The CDR3 DNA reads as TGTGCCAGCAGCCGAATCGGGACTAGCGAAGCCGGGGAGCTGTTTTTT. Amino acids: CASSRIGTSEAGELFF.

Ten or more counts support this clonotype. The V gene is TRBV7-2, the J gene TRBJ2-5, with a possible D match to TRBD2 (5 bases). CDR1 is SGHTA, CDR2 FQGNSA, per germline. V was cut by 3 bases and J by 2 bases, with 13 bases left in between. The CDR3 is 15 residues long. The CDR3 protein is CASSFGGLLQETQYF. The CDR3, as DNA: TGTGCCAGCAGCTTTGGAGGACTCCTACAAGAGACCCAGTACTTC.

This clonotype has more than one count but fewer than ten. The chain joins TRBV5-6 to TRBJ1-5; D is unresolved. Per germline, CDR1 SGHDT and CDR2 YYEEEE. CDR3 size: 15 residues. The V end was cut by 0 bases, the J end by 6 bases, with 13 bases between. CDR3 bases: TGTGCCAGCAGCTTGGGGGAGTTGGTCGGTCAGCCCCAGCATTTT. Translation gives CASSLGELVGQPQHF. Supplemented by reference TRBV5-6 and TRBJ1-5, the full variable domain reads DAGVTQSPTHLIKTRGQQVTLRCSPKSGHDTVSWYQQALGQGPQFIFQYYEEEERQRGNFPDRFSGHQFPNYSSELNVNALLLGDSALYLCASSLGELVGQPQHFGDGTRLSIL.

The chain is built from TRBV5-5 and TRBJ1-1; D is uncertain. Germline V CDR1 and CDR2: SGHKS, YYEKEE (reference sequence). The germline V and J ends were trimmed by 0 bases and 5 bases, with 11 bases remaining between them. There are 14 residues in the CDR3. The CDR3 loop is CASSLGWARTEAFF. In nucleotides, the CDR3 is TGTGCCAGCAGCTTGGGCTGGGCGAGGACTGAAGCTTTCTTT.

This clonotype was counted ten times or more. The chain recombines TRBV28 with TRBJ2-7, with 10 nucleotides matching TRBD1. The CDR3 length is 16 residues. With 8 bases clipped from V and 4 bases from J, the junction kept 14 bases outside the gene matches. Germline CDR1 and CDR2: MDHEN and SYDVKM. The chain's CDR3 is CASDNPVTGGQYEQYF. CDR3 nucleotide sequence: TGTGCCAGCGACAACCCCGTGACAGGGGGCCAGTACGAGCAGTACTTC. Variable domain in full (rest from reference TRBV28 and TRBJ2-7): DVKVTQSSRYLVKRTGEKVFLECVQDMDHENMFWYRQDPGLGLRLIYFSYDVKMKEKGDIPEGYSVSREKKERFSLILESASTNQTSMYLCASDNPVTGGQYEQYFGPGTRLTVT.

This clonotype showed up just a few times. This chain joins TRBV24-1 and TRBJ2-3, with 8 bases lining up with TRBD1. From germline, CDR1 is KGHDR and CDR2 SFDVKD. V was pared by 6 bases and J by 7 bases, with 11 bases of the junction left unmatched. This CDR3 has 15 amino acids. This CDR3 reads CATSMKDREKNTQYF. The DNA of the CDR3 is TGTGCCACCAGTATGAAGGACAGGGAGAAGAATACGCAGTATTTT.

This clonotype has just a few counts. The rearrangement joins TRBV14 to TRBJ2-1; the D is unclear. This CDR3 has 18 amino acids. With 5 bases removed from V and 0 bases from J, the gap between germline ends came to 20 bases. From germline, CDR1 is SGHDN and CDR2 FVKESK. CDR3 nucleotides: TGTGCCAGCAGCTTCCGGACGGGCACACTTAGCTCCTACAATGAGCAGTTCTTC. Translation: CASSFRTGTLSSYNEQFF. The full variable domain, completed using reference TRBV14 and TRBJ2-1, is EAGVTQFPSHSVIEKGQTVTLRCDPISGHDNLYWYRRVMGKEIKFLLHFVKESKQDESGMPNNRFLAERTGGTYSTLKVQPAELEDSGVYFCASSFRTGTLSSYNEQFFGPGTRLTVL.

In this sample, this clonotype turned up many times. V gene TRBV28 combines with J gene TRBJ2-3; tentatively, D is TRBD1 (6 bases). V lost 3 bases, J lost 0 bases, and 13 bases lay in between. This CDR3 is built from 16 residues. Germline V gene lookup returns CDR1 MDHEN and CDR2 SYDVKM. The CDR3 spells CASSLDPGASTDTQYF. CDR3 nucleotide sequence: TGTGCCAGCAGTTTGGATCCAGGGGCTAGCACAGATACGCAGTATTTT.

This clonotype has a count of ten or more. The J gene is TRBJ2-2, the V gene TRBV27, with D possibly matching TRBD1 (6 bases). V was trimmed by 6 bases and J by 7 bases, leaving 15 bases between them. Germline CDR1 reads MNHEY; CDR2 reads SMNVEV (reference sequence). CDR3 length: 14 residues. The CDR3 loop reads CASREHREHGELFF. DNA for the CDR3: TGTGCCAGCAGGGAGCACAGGGAACACGGGGAGCTGTTTTTT.

This clonotype was observed at least ten times. This chain joins TRBV7-3 and TRBJ2-3, with D perhaps TRBD1 (6 bases). Germline lookup yields CDR1 SGHTA and CDR2 FQGTGA. This CDR3 spans 13 amino acids. Trimming left V 5 bases short and J 3 bases short, with 9 bases between. CDR3 nucleotides: TGTGCCAGCAGCACCGGACAGACAGATACGCAGTATTTT. Translation gives CASSTGQTDTQYF.

This clonotype was found many times. The chain uses TRBV14 and TRBJ2-1; D is uncertain. Germline values: CDR1 SGHDN, CDR2 FVKESK. This CDR3 is built from 15 residues. The V gene lost 5 bases and the J gene lost 0 bases, with 11 bases spanning the gap. The DNA for the CDR3 is TGTGCCAGCAGCTCGGCCCCGAGCTCCTACAATGAGCAGTTCTTC. Amino acids: CASSSAPSSYNEQFF.

The V gene is TRBV19, the J gene TRBJ2-7; D is uncertain. The germline V and J ends were trimmed by 5 bases and 2 bases, with 13 bases remaining between them. The CDR3 is made up of 14 amino acids. The germline V gene encodes CDR1 LNHDA and CDR2 SQIVND (reference sequence). The CDR3 protein is CASSSPGNTYEQYF. The CDR3 bases are TGTGCCAGTAGTTCCCCGGGTAACACCTACGAGCAGTACTTC.

This clonotype was recorded at least ten times. This chain joins TRBV20-1 and TRBJ2-7; no clear D. The CDR3 is 13 amino acids. The ends were cut back, 0 bases at V and 1 base at J, with 7 bases in the middle. Looked up from germline, CDR1 is DFQATT and CDR2 is SNEGSKA (reference sequence). For the CDR3, the DNA is TGCAGTGCTAGAGAGGGTCCTTCCTACGAGCAGTACTTC. Translated, it gives CSAREGPSYEQYF.

This clonotype was seen many times. V gene TRBV24-1 combines with J gene TRBJ2-1; TRBD2 aligns across 12 bases. With 2 bases clipped from V and 3 bases from J, the junction kept 10 bases outside the gene matches. The CDR3 loop spans 19 amino acids. The germline gives CDR1 KGHDR, CDR2 SFDVKD. CDR3 amino acids: CATSDSSGRAGMVYNEQFF. CDR3 sequence (DNA): TGTGCCACCAGTGATTCTAGCGGGAGGGCCGGGATGGTCTACAATGAGCAGTTCTTC.

In this sample, this clonotype turned up many times. The V and J genes are TRBV9 and TRBJ2-2; 9 positions agree with TRBD1. The CDR3 is 16 amino acids. Germline-derived CDR1 and CDR2 are SGDLS and YYNGEE. V lost 0 bases and J lost 7; bases outside the gene matches: 7. CDR3 loop: CASSVEQGAMSGELFF. The CDR3 coding sequence is TGTGCCAGCAGCGTAGAACAGGGGGCTATGAGCGGGGAGCTGTTTTTT.

The sample holds many counts of this clonotype. This chain connects TRBV4-1 to TRBJ1-1; possible D gene TRBD1, 6 bases. Per the germline V gene, CDR1 is MGHRA and CDR2 is YSYEKL. Trimming left V 1 base short and J 8 bases short, with 20 bases between. CDR3 length: 16 residues. The CDR3 loop is CASSQVAGTLNQEAFF. As DNA, the CDR3 is TGCGCCAGCAGCCAAGTAGCCGGGACACTCAACCAGGAAGCTTTCTTT.

This clonotype has a count of ten or more. The chain joins TRBV28 to TRBJ2-1, with 7 positions matching TRBD2. This CDR3 has 16 residues. The V gene end was trimmed by 5 bases and the J gene end by 6 bases; junction bases not matched to a gene: 13. Germline CDR1 reads MDHEN; CDR2 reads SYDVKM. In nucleotides, the CDR3 is TGTGCCAGCAGTCCACATCAGGCGGGAGCTTTCAATGAGCAGTTCTTC. Its translation is CASSPHQAGAFNEQFF.

The chain employs TRBV3-1 and TRBJ2-1; TRBD2 matches 11 bases. V lost 7 bases to trimming and J lost 7 bases; unmatched junction nucleotides: 9. CDR3 length: 15 amino acids. Germline CDR1 is LGHDT and CDR2 is YNNKEL (reference sequence). CDR3 amino acids: CASTPGLAEGNEQFF. In DNA form, the CDR3 reads TGTGCCAGCACCCCGGGACTAGCGGAGGGGAATGAGCAGTTCTTC.

This clonotype has ten or more counts. This chain connects TRBV28 to TRBJ2-7, with a tentative D call TRBD1 (5 bases). Germline CDR1 MDHEN, CDR2 SYDVKM. This CDR3 contains 13 residues. V was pared by 10 bases and J by 1 base, with 14 bases between. The chain's CDR3 is CAISPGQSYEQYF. The CDR3 DNA sequence: TGTGCCATCTCACCAGGGCAATCCTACGAGCAGTACTTC.

This clonotype was seen more than once but under ten times. The gene calls are TRBV19 and TRBJ1-5; D ambiguous. The germline V gene encodes CDR1 LNHDA and CDR2 SQIVND (reference sequence). V lost 1 base to trimming and J lost 2 bases, with 15 bases between them. The CDR3 is made up of 17 amino acids. This CDR3 is CASSIAPTRGGNQPQHF. In nucleotides, the CDR3 is TGTGCCAGTAGTATAGCCCCCACGAGAGGTGGCAATCAGCCCCAGCATTTT.